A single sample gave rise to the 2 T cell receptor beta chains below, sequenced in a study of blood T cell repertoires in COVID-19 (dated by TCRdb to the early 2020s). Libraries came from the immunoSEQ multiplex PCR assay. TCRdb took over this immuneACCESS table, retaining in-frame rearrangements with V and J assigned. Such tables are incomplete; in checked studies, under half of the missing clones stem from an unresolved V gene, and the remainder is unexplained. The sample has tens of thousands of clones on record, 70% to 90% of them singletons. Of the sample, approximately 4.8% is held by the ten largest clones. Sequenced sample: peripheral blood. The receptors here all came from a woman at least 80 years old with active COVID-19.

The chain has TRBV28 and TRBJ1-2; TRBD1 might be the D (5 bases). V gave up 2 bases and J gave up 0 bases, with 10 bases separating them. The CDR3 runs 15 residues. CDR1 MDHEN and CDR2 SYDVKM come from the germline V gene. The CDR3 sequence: CASSLLGAANYGYTF. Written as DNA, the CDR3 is TGTGCCAGCAGTTTACTAGGGGCCGCTAACTATGGCTACACCTTC.

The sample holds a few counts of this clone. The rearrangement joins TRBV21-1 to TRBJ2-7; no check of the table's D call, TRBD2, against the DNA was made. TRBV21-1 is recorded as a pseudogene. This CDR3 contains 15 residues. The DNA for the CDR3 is TGTGCCAGCCACCCGACCGGAGGGCGGCTTGACGAGCAGTACTTC. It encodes CASHPTGGRLDEQYF.